These 23 T cell receptor beta chains were all obtained from the same sample, sequenced in a study of cytomegalovirus exposure and HLA in healthy donors. In the PCR, 60 Vbeta and 13 Jbeta primers were used. Method: immunoSEQ multiplex PCR; TCRdb's copy keeps in-frame clones and lacks some. The sample holds more than 110,000 clones, about 76% seen once. The sample was PBMCs. These receptors were taken from a male donor in good health and CMV-seronegative.

This clone was found a few times. The chain links TRBV2 to TRBJ1-2; 10 nucleotides align to TRBD1. The CDR3 consists of 14 residues. Trimming took 7 bases from V and 6 from J; bases not matched to a gene: 8. Germline lookup yields CDR1 SNHLY and CDR2 FYNNEI. The CDR3 region has the DNA TGTGCCAGCACCCCTATGACAGGGGGCGATGGCTACACCTTC. Translation gives CASTPMTGGDGYTF.

CDR3 in amino acids: CASSPRTGGGYEQYF. As DNA, the CDR3 is TGCGCCAGCAGCCCCCGGACAGGGGGCGGTTACGAGCAGTACTTC. The chain carries TRBV5-1 and TRBJ2-7, with TRBD1 identical over 11 bases. Germline-derived CDR1 and CDR2 are SGHRS and YFSETQ. The ends lost 4 bases at V and 4 bases at J; junction bases unmatched: 7. CDR3 length: 15 residues.

The V call is TRBV2, the J call TRBJ1-2; D is ambiguous. This CDR3 region has 11 residues. V lost 8 bases, J lost 0 bases, and 4 bases lay in between. Germline V gene lookup returns CDR1 SNHLY and CDR2 FYNNEI. CDR3 amino acids: CASETNYGYTF. CDR3 bases: TGTGCCAGCGAGACTAACTATGGCTACACCTTC.

J is TRBJ2-1 and V is TRBV19, with TRBD1 identical over 9 bases. The trim removed 3 bases at V and 6 bases at J, leaving 12 bases unmatched. There are 17 residues in the CDR3. Germline V gene sequence: CDR1 LNHDA, CDR2 SQIVND (reference sequence). The CDR3 spells CASSILAGQGMSNEQFF. CDR3 nucleotide sequence: TGTGCCAGTAGTATTTTGGCTGGACAGGGGATGAGCAATGAGCAGTTCTTC.

The chain combines TRBV7-9 with TRBJ1-1; 7 bases line up with TRBD1. V was pared by 7 bases and J by 3 bases, with 2 bases of the junction left unmatched. The CDR3 is made up of 12 amino acids. The germline gives CDR1 SEHNR, CDR2 FQNEAQ (reference sequence). CDR3 nucleotide sequence: TGTGCCAGCACACAGGGGTACACTGAAGCTTTCTTT. Protein sequence: CASTQGYTEAFF. Drawing the rest from reference TRBV7-9 and TRBJ1-1, the complete variable domain is DTGVSQNPRHKITKRGQNVTFRCDPISEHNRLYWYRQTLGQGPEFLTYFQNEAQLEKSRLLSDRFSAERPKGSFSTLEIQRTEQGDSAMYLCASTQGYTEAFFGQGTRLTVV.

The chain recombines TRBV30 with TRBJ1-1; 7 bases agree with TRBD1. The germline CDR1 and CDR2 sequences are GTSNPN and SVGIG (reference sequence). This CDR3 has 12 amino acids. V gave up 5 bases and J gave up 2 bases; unmatched junction bases: 2. The CDR3 DNA reads as TGTGCCTGGGGGACAGCCAACACTGAAGCTTTCTTT. Amino acids: CAWGTANTEAFF. Supplemented by reference TRBV30 and TRBJ1-1, the full variable domain reads SQTIHQWPATLVQPVGSPLSLECTVEGTSNPNLYWYRQAAGRGLQLLFYSVGIGQISSEVPQNLSASRPQDRQFILSSKKLLLSDSGFYLCAWGTANTEAFFGQGTRLTVV.

The chain couples TRBV29-1 to TRBJ1-1, with D possibly TRBD1 on 6 matching bases. V was pared by 6 bases and J by 1 base, with 9 bases between. CDR3 size: 12 residues. The germline gives CDR1 SQVTM, CDR2 ANQGSEA. CDR3 sequence (DNA): TGCAGCGTAAAACAGGGGAACACTGAAGCTTTCTTT. It translates to CSVKQGNTEAFF.

This chain uses TRBV10-3 with TRBJ2-7; maybe TRBD1 (6 bases). This CDR3 is built from 17 residues. Germline-derived CDR1 and CDR2 are ENHRY and SYGVKD. The V end lost 4 bases, the J end lost 5 bases, and 24 bases lay between the germline ends. In DNA form, the CDR3 reads TGTGCCATCAGTGGAGGTGTGATGGGACAAGTGGTTCACGAGCAGTACTTC. Translating gives CAISGGVMGQVVHEQYF.

V usage is TRBV7-2 and J usage is TRBJ2-1; 8 bases are shared with TRBD2. Losses at the gene ends were 5 bases for V and 6 bases for J; bases not matched to a gene: 9. CDR3 size: 15 residues. Germline V gene lookup returns CDR1 SGHTA and CDR2 FQGNSA. CDR3 DNA sequence: TGTGCCAGCAGCCGGGAGTCTAGCGGGTCCAATGAGCAGTTCTTC. This gives the protein CASSRESSGSNEQFF. Complete variable domain (other parts from reference TRBV7-2 and TRBJ2-1): GAGVSQSPSNKVTEKGKDVELRCDPISGHTALYWYRQSLGQGLEFLIYFQGNSAPDKSGLPSDRFSAERTGGSVSTLTIQRTQQEDSAVYLCASSRESSGSNEQFFGPGTRLTVL.

V and J are TRBV5-4 and TRBJ2-5; weak D call: TRBD2 (6 bases). V lost 0 bases and J lost 4, with 7 bases in between. CDR3 size: 13 residues. Germline V gene lookup returns CDR1 SGHNT and CDR2 YYREEE (reference sequence). For the CDR3, the DNA is TGTGCCAGCAGCTTGGTGGGGGGAGAGACCCAGTACTTC. Protein: CASSLVGGETQYF.

The genes are TRBV4-2 and TRBJ2-3; 9 bases are a match to TRBD2. The germline CDR1 and CDR2 sequences are LGHNA and YNFKEQ. The length of the CDR3 is 14 residues. V dropped 3 bases and J dropped 11; count of bases not matched to a gene: 9. CDR3 DNA: TGTGCCAGCAGCCACTCCGAGCTTAGCGGGGGGCAGTATTTT. This encodes CASSHSELSGGQYF.

This clone appeared once. This chain uses TRBV5-4 with TRBJ1-1, with D perhaps matching TRBD1 (5 bases). CDR3 length: 16 amino acids. V was trimmed by 9 bases and J by 0 bases, leaving 21 bases between them. Germline CDR1 is SGHNT and CDR2 is YYREEE (reference sequence). CDR3 region: CATVGSPGPMNTEAFF. CDR3 in DNA: TGTGCCACCGTTGGGTCCCCAGGGCCAATGAACACTGAAGCTTTCTTT.

This clone was picked up a small number of times. This chain uses TRBV6-5 with TRBJ2-1; perhaps TRBD2 as D (6 bases). Trimming removed 2 bases from V and 8 bases from J, with 13 bases in between. Germline lookup yields CDR1 MNHEY and CDR2 SVGAGI. The CDR3 totals 14 residues. Here the CDR3 reads CASSYRDSAYEQFF. For the CDR3, the DNA is TGTGCCAGCAGTTACCGGGACTCGGCGTATGAGCAGTTCTTC.

The DNA for the CDR3 is TGTGCCAGCGGCGGGACGCAAAGCTCCTACGAGCAGTACTTC. Amino acid sequence: CASGGTQSSYEQYF. The rearrangement uses TRBV13 and TRBJ2-7, with D tentatively TRBD2 (6 bases). The CDR3 has 14 residues. In germline, CDR1 is PRHDT, CDR2 FYEKMQ (reference sequence). Trimming left V 8 bases short and J 0 bases short, with 14 bases between.

This clone has just a few counts. The V and J genes are TRBV7-8 and TRBJ2-1; D is undetermined. There are 15 residues in the CDR3. Germline CDR1 and CDR2: SGHVS and FQNEAQ. V dropped 7 bases and J dropped 4 bases, with 17 bases sitting between them. Written as DNA, the CDR3 is TGTGCCAGCAACCGCGGCGGCATACCGTACAATGAGCAGTTCTTC. This encodes CASNRGGIPYNEQFF.

This clone was counted once. The junction does not match germline at one end; this may be a read error. This chain connects TRBV2 to TRBJ2-6, with D possibly matching TRBD1 (6 bases). Per germline, CDR1 SNHLY and CDR2 FYNNEI. The CDR3 covers 17 residues. This CDR3 reads CASSEKIQGSGANGLTF. The CDR3 DNA sequence: TGTGCCAGCAGCGAGAAGATTCAGGGGTCTGGGGCCAACGGCCTGACTTTC.

This clone was counted once. The chain uses TRBV9 and TRBJ1-6; D call uncertain. This CDR3 contains 15 residues. Germline lookup yields CDR1 SGDLS and CDR2 YYNGEE. With 0 bases removed from V and 7 bases from J, the gap between germline ends came to 11 bases. The CDR3, as DNA: TGTGCCAGCAGCGTAGAGGCCCGGGGAAATTCACCCCTCCACTTT. This encodes CASSVEARGNSPLHF.

This rearrangement joins TRBV29-1 to TRBJ2-1, with a tentative D call TRBD1 (6 bases). CDR1 and CDR2 (germline): SQVTM, ANQGSEA. Trimming took off 7 bases at V and 6 bases at J, with 13 bases between the two ends. CDR3 size: 12 residues. Here the CDR3 DNA reads TGCAGCGCTGAGGACAGCATCAATGAGCAGTTCTTC. It specifies CSAEDSINEQFF.

The chain recombines TRBV5-1 with TRBJ2-1; the match to TRBD2 covers 10 bases. The CDR3 loop spans 14 amino acids. The germline gives CDR1 SGHRS, CDR2 YFSETQ. The V and J ends lost 2 bases and 5 bases, in that order; junction bases with no gene match: 1. CDR3 coding DNA: TGCGCCAGCAGCTTAGCGGGAGGGAACAATGAGCAGTTCTTC. This sequence encodes CASSLAGGNNEQFF.

This clone appeared a few times. Other DNA variants within this sample encode the same CDR3. The chain links TRBV7-2 to TRBJ1-5; 7 nucleotides align to TRBD1. Germline CDR1 reads SGHTA; CDR2 reads FQGNSA. CDR3 length equals 13 residues. J lost 4 bases, V lost 5 bases, and 2 bases had no gene match. The CDR3 loop reads CASSPQGNQPQHF. Written as DNA, the CDR3 is TGTGCCAGCAGCCCACAGGGGAATCAGCCCCAGCATTTT.

This chain joins TRBV12-5 and TRBJ2-3, with D maybe TRBD2 (6 bases). Germline-derived CDR1 and CDR2 are LGHNT and FRNRAP. V was trimmed by 0 bases and J by 6 bases, leaving 13 bases between them. CDR3 length: 15 amino acids. The CDR3 DNA sequence: TGTGCTAGTGGTTTGGTAGCGCGGGGTGGGGATACGCAGTATTTT. It codes for CASGLVARGGDTQYF.

The V call is TRBV14, the J call TRBJ2-5, with 8 bases matching TRBD1. Germline CDR1 and CDR2: SGHDN and FVKESK. V shed 4 bases, J shed 2 bases, and the junction held 6 bases outside the gene matches. The CDR3 has 15 residues. CDR3 bases: TGTGCCAGCAGCCCCCGGGACAGGATTCAAGAGACCCAGTACTTC. Protein product: CASSPRDRIQETQYF.

The V gene is TRBV9, the J gene TRBJ2-7; TRBD1 is a possible D gene (6 bases). V was cut by 0 bases and J by 6 bases, with 10 bases left in between. Germline V gives CDR1 SGDLS, CDR2 YYNGEE. The CDR3 spans 13 residues. CDR3 protein: CASSVALGGEQYF. CDR3 in DNA: TGTGCCAGCAGCGTAGCTCTAGGGGGCGAGCAGTACTTC.